This TCR beta chain was identified during a study of cytomegalovirus exposure and HLA in healthy donors. Findings and limits, study-wide: Further analysis was carried out later, and it showed several of the most significant clusters appearing linked to common viral pathogens.

In the PCR, 60 Vbeta and 13 Jbeta primers were used. Original data processing: Later work found 74 million or so unique TCR beta chains, with some 11 million shared. Produced via immunoSEQ multiplex PCR; TCRdb's table is partial and in-frame only. V, J and clone size derive from that table, while D and trimming were established from the DNA sequence. The sample holds about 200,000 clones, more than 65% seen once. Of note for this clone: What it recognizes is unknown.

This CDR3 is 13 amino acids long. Germline V gene lookup returns CDR1 MNHEY and CDR2 SMNVEV (reference sequence). The germline V and J ends were trimmed by 6 bases and 10 bases, with 16 bases remaining between them. The V call is TRBV27, the J call TRBJ2-1; possibly TRBD2 for D (6 bases). The source is a woman under 40 in good health and CMV-seronegative. Source material: PBMCs. The DNA of the CDR3 is TGTGCCAGCAGCCCCGACTCGCGGGGCGAGCAGTTCTTC. It is translated as CASSPDSRGEQFF.